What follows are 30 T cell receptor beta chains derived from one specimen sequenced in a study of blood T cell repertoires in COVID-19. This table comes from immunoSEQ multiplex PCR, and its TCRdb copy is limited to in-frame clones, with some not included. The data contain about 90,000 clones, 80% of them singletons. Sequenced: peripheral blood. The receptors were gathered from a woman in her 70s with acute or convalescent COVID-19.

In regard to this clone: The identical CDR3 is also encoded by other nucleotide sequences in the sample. This chain's CDR3 is CASSFRGGGSPLHF. In nucleotides, the CDR3 is TGTGCCAGCAGTTTTCGAGGGGGCGGTTCACCCCTCCACTTT. The V gene is TRBV27, the J gene TRBJ1-6, with TRBD1 matching over 7 bases. The CDR3 extends over 14 amino acids. Germline V gene sequence: CDR1 MNHEY, CDR2 SMNVEV (reference sequence). The V and J ends lost 3 bases and 9 bases, in that order; junction bases with no gene match: 5.

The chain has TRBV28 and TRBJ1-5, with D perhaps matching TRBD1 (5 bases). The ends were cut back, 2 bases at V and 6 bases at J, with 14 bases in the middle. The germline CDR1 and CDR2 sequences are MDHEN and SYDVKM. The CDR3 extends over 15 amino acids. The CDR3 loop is CASSLGAGIVQPQHF. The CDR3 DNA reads TGTGCCAGCAGTTTAGGTGCAGGGATTGTTCAGCCCCAGCATTTT.

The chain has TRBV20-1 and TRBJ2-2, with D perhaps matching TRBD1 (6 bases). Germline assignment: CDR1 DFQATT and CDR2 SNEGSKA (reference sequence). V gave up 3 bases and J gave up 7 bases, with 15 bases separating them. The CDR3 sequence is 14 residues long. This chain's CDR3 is CSASTLGTIGELFF. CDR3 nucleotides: TGCAGTGCTAGTACACTTGGGACAATCGGGGAGCTGTTTTTT.

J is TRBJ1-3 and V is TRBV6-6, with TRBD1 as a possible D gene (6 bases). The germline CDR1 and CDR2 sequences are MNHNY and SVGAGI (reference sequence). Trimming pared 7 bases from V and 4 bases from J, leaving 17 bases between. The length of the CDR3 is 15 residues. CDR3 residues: CASIFSRDIGNTIYF. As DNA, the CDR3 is TGTGCCAGCATTTTCTCCCGGGACATAGGAAACACCATATATTTT.

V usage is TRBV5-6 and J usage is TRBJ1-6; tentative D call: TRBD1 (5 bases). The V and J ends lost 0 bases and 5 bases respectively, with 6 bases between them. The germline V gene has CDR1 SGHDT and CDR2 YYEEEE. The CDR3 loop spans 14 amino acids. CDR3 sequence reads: CASSLGQNNSPLHF. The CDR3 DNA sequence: TGTGCCAGCAGCTTGGGACAGAATAATTCACCCCTCCACTTT.

This CDR3 reads CASSTVRQGTRNTGELFF. The CDR3 bases are TGTGCCAGTAGTACCGTAAGACAGGGAACCCGGAACACCGGGGAGCTGTTTTTT. V is TRBV19 and J is TRBJ2-2, with 7 bases that match TRBD1. V lost 4 bases, J lost 1 base, and 12 bases stayed unmatched. This CDR3 comprises 18 residues. Germline values: CDR1 LNHDA, CDR2 SQIVND (reference sequence).

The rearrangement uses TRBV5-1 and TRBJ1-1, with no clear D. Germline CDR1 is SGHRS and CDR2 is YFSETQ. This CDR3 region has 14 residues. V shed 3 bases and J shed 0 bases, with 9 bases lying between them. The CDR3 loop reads CASSYQNMNTEAFF. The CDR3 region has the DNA TGCGCCAGCAGCTACCAGAACATGAACACTGAAGCTTTCTTT.

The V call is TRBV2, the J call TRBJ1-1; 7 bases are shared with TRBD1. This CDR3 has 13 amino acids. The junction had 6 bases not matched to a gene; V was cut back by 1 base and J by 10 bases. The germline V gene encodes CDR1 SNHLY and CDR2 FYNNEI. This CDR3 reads CASSEEQGLGAFF. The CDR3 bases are TGTGCCAGCAGTGAAGAACAGGGGCTCGGAGCTTTCTTT.

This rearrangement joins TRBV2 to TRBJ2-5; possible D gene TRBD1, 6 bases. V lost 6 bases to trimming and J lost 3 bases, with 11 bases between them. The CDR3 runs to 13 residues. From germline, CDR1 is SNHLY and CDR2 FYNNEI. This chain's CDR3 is CASRTNREETQYF. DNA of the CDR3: TGTGCCAGCAGGACAAACAGGGAAGAGACCCAGTACTTC.

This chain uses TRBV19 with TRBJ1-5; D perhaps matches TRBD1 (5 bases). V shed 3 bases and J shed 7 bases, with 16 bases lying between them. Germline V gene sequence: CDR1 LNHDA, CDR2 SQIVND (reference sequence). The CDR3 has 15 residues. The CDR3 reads CASSIIAGPVQPQHF. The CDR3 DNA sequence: TGTGCCAGTAGTATCATAGCAGGGCCGGTGCAGCCCCAGCATTTT. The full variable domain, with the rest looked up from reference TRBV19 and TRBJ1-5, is DGGITQSPKYLFRKEGQNVTLSCEQNLNHDAMYWYRQDPGQGLRLIYYSQIVNDFQKGDIAEGYSVSREKKESFPLTVTSAQKNPTAFYLCASSIIAGPVQPQHFGDGTRLSIL.

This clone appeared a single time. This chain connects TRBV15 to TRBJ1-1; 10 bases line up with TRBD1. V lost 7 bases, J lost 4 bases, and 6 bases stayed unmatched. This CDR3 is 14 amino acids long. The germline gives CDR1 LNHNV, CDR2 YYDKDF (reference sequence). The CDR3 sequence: CATTSGTGATEAFF. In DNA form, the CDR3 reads TGTGCCACCACCAGTGGGACAGGGGCCACTGAAGCTTTCTTT.

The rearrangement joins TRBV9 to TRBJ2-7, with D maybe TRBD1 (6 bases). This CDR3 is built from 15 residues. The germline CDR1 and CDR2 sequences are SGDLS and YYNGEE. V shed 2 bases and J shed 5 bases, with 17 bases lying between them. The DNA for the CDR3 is TGTGCCAGCAGCGTGAACGGACAGCTCCTCGACGAGCAGTACTTC. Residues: CASSVNGQLLDEQYF. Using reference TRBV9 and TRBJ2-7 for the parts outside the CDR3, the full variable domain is DSGVTQTPKHLITATGQRVTLRCSPRSGDLSVYWYQQSLDQGLQFLIQYYNGEERAKGNILERFSAQQFPDLHSELNLSSLELGDSALYFCASSVNGQLLDEQYFGPGTRLTVT.

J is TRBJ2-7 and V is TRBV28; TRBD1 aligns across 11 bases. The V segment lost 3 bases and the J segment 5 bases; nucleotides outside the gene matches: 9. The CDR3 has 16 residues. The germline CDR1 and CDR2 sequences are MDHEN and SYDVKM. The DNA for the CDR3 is TGTGCCAGCAGTTTTGCCCGGACAGGGGGCCCCAACGAGCAGTACTTC. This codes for CASSFARTGGPNEQYF.

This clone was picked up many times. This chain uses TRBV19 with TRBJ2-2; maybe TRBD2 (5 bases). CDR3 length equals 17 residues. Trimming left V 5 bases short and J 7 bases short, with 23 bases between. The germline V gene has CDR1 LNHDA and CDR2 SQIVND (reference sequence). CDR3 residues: CASSRSLGLRGNGELFF. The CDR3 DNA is TGTGCCAGTAGTCGATCCCTGGGGTTGAGAGGGAACGGGGAGCTGTTTTTT.

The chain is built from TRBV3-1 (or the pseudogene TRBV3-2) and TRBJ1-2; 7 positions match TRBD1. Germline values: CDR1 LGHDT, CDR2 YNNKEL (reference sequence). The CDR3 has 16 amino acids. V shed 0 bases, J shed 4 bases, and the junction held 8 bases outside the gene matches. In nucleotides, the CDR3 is TGTGCCAGCAGCCAAGATCAGAGGGGGCGCCCCTATGGCTACACCTTC. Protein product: CASSQDQRGRPYGYTF.

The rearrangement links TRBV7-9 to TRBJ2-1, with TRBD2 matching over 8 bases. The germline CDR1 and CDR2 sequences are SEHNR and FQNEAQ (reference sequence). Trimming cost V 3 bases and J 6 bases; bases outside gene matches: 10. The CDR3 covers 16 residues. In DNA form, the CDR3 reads TGTGCCAGCAGCTTTATCGCTAGCGGGTTGGGCAATGAGCAGTTCTTC. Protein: CASSFIASGLGNEQFF. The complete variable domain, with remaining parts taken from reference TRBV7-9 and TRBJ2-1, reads DTGVSQNPRHKITKRGQNVTFRCDPISEHNRLYWYRQTLGQGPEFLTYFQNEAQLEKSRLLSDRFSAERPKGSFSTLEIQRTEQGDSAMYLCASSFIASGLGNEQFFGPGTRLTVL.

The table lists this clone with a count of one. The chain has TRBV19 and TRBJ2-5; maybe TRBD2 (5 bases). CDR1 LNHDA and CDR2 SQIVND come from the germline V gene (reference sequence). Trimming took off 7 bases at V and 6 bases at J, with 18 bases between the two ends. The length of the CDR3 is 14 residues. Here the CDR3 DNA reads TGTGCCAGTACCCCCTCCGGCCGAGGGAAGACCCAGTACTTC. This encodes CASTPSGRGKTQYF.

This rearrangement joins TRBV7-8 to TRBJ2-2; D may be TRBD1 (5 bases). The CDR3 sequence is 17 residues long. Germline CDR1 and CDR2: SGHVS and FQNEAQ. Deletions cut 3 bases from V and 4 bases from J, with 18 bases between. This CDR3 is CASSFFGHSLPTGELFF. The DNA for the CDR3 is TGTGCCAGCAGCTTCTTCGGACACTCACTCCCCACCGGGGAGCTGTTTTTT.

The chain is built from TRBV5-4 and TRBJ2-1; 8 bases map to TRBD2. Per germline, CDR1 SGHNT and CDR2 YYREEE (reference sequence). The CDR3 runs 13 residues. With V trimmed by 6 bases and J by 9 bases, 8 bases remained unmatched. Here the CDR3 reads CASTGGGRVEQFF. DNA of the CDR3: TGTGCCAGCACCGGCGGGGGGAGGGTTGAGCAGTTCTTC.

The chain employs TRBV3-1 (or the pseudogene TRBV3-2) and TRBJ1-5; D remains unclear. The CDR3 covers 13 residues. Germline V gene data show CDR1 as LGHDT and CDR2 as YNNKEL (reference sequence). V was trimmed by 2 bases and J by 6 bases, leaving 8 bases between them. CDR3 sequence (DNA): TGTGCCAGCAGCCAATCCTTTTCTCAGCCCCAGCATTTT. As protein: CASSQSFSQPQHF.

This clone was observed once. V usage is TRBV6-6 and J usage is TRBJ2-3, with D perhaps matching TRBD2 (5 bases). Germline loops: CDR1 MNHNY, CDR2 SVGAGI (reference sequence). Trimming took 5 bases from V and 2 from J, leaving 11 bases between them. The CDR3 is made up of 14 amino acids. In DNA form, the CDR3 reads TGTGCCAGCAGTCGAGGACTCACCACAGATACGCAGTATTTT. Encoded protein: CASSRGLTTDTQYF.

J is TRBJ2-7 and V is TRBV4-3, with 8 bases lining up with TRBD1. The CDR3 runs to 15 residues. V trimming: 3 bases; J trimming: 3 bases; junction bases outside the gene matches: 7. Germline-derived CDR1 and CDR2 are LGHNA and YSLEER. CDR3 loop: CASSHGTGHFYEQYF. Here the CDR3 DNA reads TGCGCCAGCAGCCACGGGACAGGACACTTCTACGAGCAGTACTTC.

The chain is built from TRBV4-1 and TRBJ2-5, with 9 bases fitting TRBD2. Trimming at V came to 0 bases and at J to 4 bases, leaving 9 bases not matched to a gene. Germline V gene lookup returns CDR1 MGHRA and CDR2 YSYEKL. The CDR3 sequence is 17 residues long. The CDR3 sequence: CASSQDFRRGGLETQYF. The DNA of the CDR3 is TGCGCCAGCAGCCAAGATTTTCGGCGGGGGGGCCTAGAGACCCAGTACTTC.

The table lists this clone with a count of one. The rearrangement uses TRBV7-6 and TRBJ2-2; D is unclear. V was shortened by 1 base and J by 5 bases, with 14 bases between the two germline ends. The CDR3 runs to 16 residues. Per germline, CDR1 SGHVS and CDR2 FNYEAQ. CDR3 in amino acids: CASSLGSQLSTGELFF. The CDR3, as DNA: TGTGCCAGCAGCTTAGGGTCCCAACTTTCTACCGGGGAGCTGTTTTTT.

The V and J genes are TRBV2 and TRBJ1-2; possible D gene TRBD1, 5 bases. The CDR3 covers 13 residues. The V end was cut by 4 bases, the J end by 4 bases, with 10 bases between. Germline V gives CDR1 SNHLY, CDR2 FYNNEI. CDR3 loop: CASSVSQGYGYTF. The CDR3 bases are TGTGCCAGCAGTGTGAGTCAGGGCTATGGCTACACCTTC.

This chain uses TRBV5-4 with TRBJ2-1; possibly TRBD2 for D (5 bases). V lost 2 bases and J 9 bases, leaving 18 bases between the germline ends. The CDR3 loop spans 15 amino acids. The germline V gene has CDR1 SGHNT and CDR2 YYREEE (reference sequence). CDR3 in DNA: TGTGCCAGCAGCTTAGGACCAGCCTCCAGCGGTGAGCAGTTCTTC. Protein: CASSLGPASSGEQFF.

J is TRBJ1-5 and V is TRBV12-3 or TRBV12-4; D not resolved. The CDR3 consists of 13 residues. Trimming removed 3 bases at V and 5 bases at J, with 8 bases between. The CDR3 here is CASSFRGDQPQHF. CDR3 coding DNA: TGTGCCAGCAGTTTTCGGGGAGATCAGCCCCAGCATTTT.

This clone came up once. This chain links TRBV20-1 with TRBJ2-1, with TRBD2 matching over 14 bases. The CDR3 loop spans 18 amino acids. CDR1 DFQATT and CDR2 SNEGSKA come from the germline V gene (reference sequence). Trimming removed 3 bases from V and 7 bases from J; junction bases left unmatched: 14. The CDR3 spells CSASGDSGTSGSDNEQFF. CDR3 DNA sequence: TGCAGTGCTAGTGGGGACTCCGGGACTAGCGGGAGTGATAATGAGCAGTTCTTC.

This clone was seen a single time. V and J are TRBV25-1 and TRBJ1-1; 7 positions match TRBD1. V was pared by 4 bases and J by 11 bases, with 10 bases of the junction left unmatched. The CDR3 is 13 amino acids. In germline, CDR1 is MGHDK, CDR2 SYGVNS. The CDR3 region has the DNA TGTGCCAGCAGTGGAGGACAGGTCGGTCCGGCTTTCTTT. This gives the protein CASSGGQVGPAFF.

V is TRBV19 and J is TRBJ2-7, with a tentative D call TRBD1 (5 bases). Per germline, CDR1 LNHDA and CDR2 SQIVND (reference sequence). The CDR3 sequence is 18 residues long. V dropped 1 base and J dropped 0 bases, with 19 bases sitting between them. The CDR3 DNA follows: TGTGCCAGTAGTATAGCCCTTGCCCAGGGTTATTTCTCCTACGAGCAGTACTTC. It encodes CASSIALAQGYFSYEQYF.